This entry features one T cell receptor beta chain sequence. Its cognate antigen is unknown. The data were taken from a study of T cells in localized non-small cell lung cancer. Study outcomes and limitations: Appearing in adjacent lung were a median roughly 57 of the top 100 tumor clones. Increased T cell density in blood showed an association with longer overall survival.

Only in-frame clones appear in the TCRdb table, and some are missing; sequencing was by immunoSEQ multiplex PCR. The data contain about 16,000 clones, about 85% of them singletons. CDR1 is SEHNR, CDR2 FQNEAQ, per germline (reference sequence). CDR3 size: 12 residues. With V trimmed by 5 bases and J by 8 bases, 4 bases remained unmatched. The sequencing used peripheral blood, collected before any cancer treatment. The receptor's source is a male donor aged 60 or over with stage I lung adenocarcinoma. V is TRBV7-9 and J is TRBJ1-1; 8 bases fit TRBD1. CDR3 sequence reads: CASSGRTGEAFF. The CDR3 coding sequence is TGTGCCAGCAGCGGCCGGACAGGGGAAGCTTTCTTT.